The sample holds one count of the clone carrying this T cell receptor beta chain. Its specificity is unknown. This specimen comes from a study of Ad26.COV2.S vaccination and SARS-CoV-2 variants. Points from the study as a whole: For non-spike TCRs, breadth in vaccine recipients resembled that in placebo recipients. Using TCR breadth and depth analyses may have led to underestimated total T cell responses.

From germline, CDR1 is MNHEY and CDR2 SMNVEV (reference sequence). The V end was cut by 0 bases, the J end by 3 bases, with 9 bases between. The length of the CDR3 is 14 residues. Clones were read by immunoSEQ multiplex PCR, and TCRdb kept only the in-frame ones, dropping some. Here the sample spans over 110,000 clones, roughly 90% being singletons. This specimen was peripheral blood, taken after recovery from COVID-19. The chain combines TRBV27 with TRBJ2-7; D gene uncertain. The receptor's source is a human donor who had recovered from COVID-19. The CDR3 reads CASSLSVLGYEQYF. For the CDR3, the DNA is TGTGCCAGCAGTTTATCGGTTTTGGGCTACGAGCAGTACTTC.